These 24 T cell receptor beta chains share one sample of origin, sequenced in a study of cytomegalovirus exposure and HLA in healthy donors. Measured with immunoSEQ multiplex PCR; TCRdb has only the in-frame clones, and not every one. The data hold roughly 130,000 clones, with 89% observed a single time. Sequenced: PBMCs. The source is a man between 25 and 39 years old in good health and CMV-seronegative.

The V call is TRBV9, the J call TRBJ1-6; D is perhaps TRBD1 (6 bases). Trimming stripped 6 bases from V and 10 bases from J, with 17 bases between. The germline CDR1 and CDR2 sequences are SGDLS and YYNGEE. The CDR3 loop spans 14 amino acids. Here the CDR3 reads CASNLGDIASPLHF. CDR3 bases: TGTGCCAGCAACCTAGGGGACATCGCCTCACCCCTCCACTTT.

J is TRBJ2-7 and V is TRBV27; 7 nucleotides align to TRBD1. The ends lost 3 bases at V and 3 bases at J; junction bases unmatched: 8. Germline V gives CDR1 MNHEY, CDR2 SMNVEV (reference sequence). The CDR3 spans 15 residues. The CDR3, as DNA: TGTGCCAGCAGTTTCCTTGAACAGGGGCTCTACGAGCAGTACTTC. Its protein product is CASSFLEQGLYEQYF.

The rearrangement links TRBV4-1 to TRBJ2-7; a possible D gene is TRBD2 (6 bases). CDR1 is MGHRA, CDR2 YSYEKL, per germline. The CDR3 sequence is 14 residues long. Trimming shortened V by 3 bases and J by 6 bases, and 15 bases separated the two germline ends. The CDR3 region has the DNA TGCGCCAGCAGCCACGTGGGACTCATGGGCGAGCAGTACTTC. This codes for CASSHVGLMGEQYF.

The CDR3 region is CASSTGLAGGMSSYNEQFF. The CDR3 DNA sequence: TGTGCCAGTAGTACAGGACTAGCGGGGGGGATGAGCTCCTACAATGAGCAGTTCTTC. The chain combines TRBV19 with TRBJ2-1, with 15 bases lining up with TRBD2. V dropped 4 bases and J dropped 0; count of bases not matched to a gene: 7. Germline V gene lookup returns CDR1 LNHDA and CDR2 SQIVND (reference sequence). This CDR3 spans 19 amino acids.

The chain has TRBV7-9 and TRBJ2-2; no clear D. Germline CDR1 and CDR2: SEHNR and FQNEAQ (reference sequence). The V end was cut by 4 bases, the J end by 7 bases, with 13 bases between. The CDR3 length is 14 residues. The chain's CDR3 is CASSSPGVDGELFF. CDR3 in DNA: TGTGCCAGCAGCTCCCCCGGAGTGGACGGGGAGCTGTTTTTT.

The V gene is TRBV7-9, the J gene TRBJ1-2; D might be TRBD1 (5 bases). V shed 1 base and J shed 4 bases, with 13 bases lying between them. The CDR3 is 15 amino acids. CDR1 and CDR2 from the germline V gene are SEHNR and FQNEAQ (reference sequence). The CDR3 here is CASSLGGHNVYGYTF. DNA for the CDR3: TGTGCCAGCAGCTTAGGCGGACACAACGTCTATGGCTACACCTTC.

The chain carries TRBV6-6 and TRBJ1-4; D gene ambiguous. The length of the CDR3 is 12 residues. From germline, CDR1 is MNHNY and CDR2 SVGAGI (reference sequence). V gave up 4 bases and J gave up 8 bases, with 8 bases separating them. CDR3 sequence: CASSSLGEKLFF. CDR3 nucleotide sequence: TGTGCCAGCAGTTCCCTCGGGGAAAAACTGTTTTTT.

The J gene is TRBJ2-5, the V gene TRBV28; D uncertain. Trimming pared 5 bases from V and 2 bases from J, leaving 9 bases between. Germline V gene lookup returns CDR1 MDHEN and CDR2 SYDVKM. The CDR3 length is 13 residues. CDR3 DNA sequence: TGTGCCAGCAGTCCGAGGCAGCAAGAGACCCAGTACTTC. Encoded protein: CASSPRQQETQYF.

The table lists this clone with a count of one. V and J are TRBV10-3 and TRBJ2-5; weak D call: TRBD1 (5 bases). Germline V gene lookup returns CDR1 ENHRY and CDR2 SYGVKD. V dropped 5 bases and J dropped 5 bases, with 12 bases sitting between them. The CDR3 loop spans 13 amino acids. CDR3 loop: CAISQGERETQYF. In nucleotides, the CDR3 is TGTGCCATCAGTCAGGGCGAAAGGGAGACCCAGTACTTC.

This chain connects TRBV19 to TRBJ1-1; D is undetermined. The CDR3 has 14 amino acids. Trimming removed 5 bases at V and 1 base at J, with 11 bases between. Per the germline V gene, CDR1 is LNHDA and CDR2 is SQIVND (reference sequence). This chain's CDR3 is CASSPSRGNTEAFF. CDR3 nucleotide sequence: TGTGCCAGTAGTCCCTCCCGGGGGAACACTGAAGCTTTCTTT.

The V and J genes are TRBV11-2 and TRBJ1-2, with a possible D match to TRBD1 (6 bases). Germline V gene lookup returns CDR1 SGHAT and CDR2 FQNNGV. This CDR3 spans 14 amino acids. V was trimmed by 7 bases and J by 6 bases, leaving 18 bases between them. As DNA, the CDR3 is TGTGCCAGCACCGCGGGAGGGGGACGTCATGGCTACACCTTC. Protein sequence: CASTAGGGRHGYTF. The variable domain in full, completed from reference TRBV11-2 and TRBJ1-2, reads EAGVAQSPRYKIIEKRQSVAFWCNPISGHATLYWYQQILGQGPKLLIQFQNNGVVDDSQLPKDRFSAERLKGVDSTLKIQPAKLEDSAVYLCASTAGGGRHGYTFGSGTRLTVV.

V is TRBV6-5 and J is TRBJ1-3; D is perhaps TRBD1 (6 bases). CDR3 length: 11 amino acids. Germline V gene data show CDR1 as MNHEY and CDR2 as SVGAGI. The CDR3 spells CRVGAGNTIYF. The DNA for the CDR3 is TGTAGGGTGGGGGCAGGGAACACCATATATTTT.

CDR3 protein: CASRFGTGGLNQPQHF. The CDR3 nucleotides are TGTGCCAGCAGGTTTGGGACAGGGGGCCTCAATCAGCCCCAGCATTTT. The chain recombines TRBV2 with TRBJ1-5; TRBD1 aligns across 12 bases. With 6 bases clipped from V and 3 bases from J, the junction kept 6 bases outside the gene matches. CDR1 is SNHLY, CDR2 FYNNEI, per germline. The CDR3 runs 16 residues.

The V gene is TRBV27, the J gene TRBJ2-7; 9 bases are shared with TRBD1. V shed 4 bases and J 4 bases; nucleotides not matched to a gene: 8. The CDR3 has 15 residues. CDR1 and CDR2 (germline): MNHEY, SMNVEV (reference sequence). The CDR3 DNA reads as TGTGCCAGCAGTTCCCCGGGACAGGGCCGATACGAGCAGTACTTC. It encodes CASSSPGQGRYEQYF.

This clone was seen just once. The chain employs TRBV19 and TRBJ1-4; TRBD1 agrees at 9 bases. Per the germline V gene, CDR1 is LNHDA and CDR2 is SQIVND (reference sequence). J was trimmed by 7 bases and V by 6 bases; bases with no gene match: 9. The length of the CDR3 is 15 residues. The CDR3 sequence: CASRDPGQGLEKLFF. As DNA, the CDR3 is TGTGCCAGTAGAGACCCGGGACAGGGACTTGAAAAACTGTTTTTT.

The chain has TRBV2 and TRBJ2-2; D might be TRBD2 (5 bases). The CDR3 runs 15 residues. With 2 bases removed from V and 1 base from J, the gap between germline ends came to 8 bases. Germline-derived CDR1 and CDR2 are SNHLY and FYNNEI. As DNA, the CDR3 is TGTGCCAGCAGTGAATCCGGGGAGAACACCGGGGAGCTGTTTTTT. Translation gives CASSESGENTGELFF.

The J gene is TRBJ1-2, the V gene TRBV6-4; D uncertain. Germline CDR1 and CDR2: MRHNA and SNTAGT. Trimming removed 6 bases at V and 4 bases at J, with 15 bases between. CDR3 size: 14 residues. CDR3 coding DNA: TGTGCCAGCAGCGCCGGGTCTTCACCCTATGGCTACACCTTC. Translating it yields CASSAGSSPYGYTF.

The rearrangement joins TRBV4-1 to TRBJ2-1; weak D call: TRBD2 (5 bases). The CDR3 runs 12 residues. CDR1 and CDR2 (germline): MGHRA, YSYEKL. V was clipped by 0 bases and J by 13 bases, with 10 bases between them. The CDR3 spells CASSQDTAVQFF. In DNA form, the CDR3 reads TGCGCCAGCAGCCAAGATACAGCGGTACAGTTCTTC.

This chain uses TRBV5-1 with TRBJ2-7; 7 positions agree with TRBD1. The CDR3 is 14 residues long. The ends lost 0 bases at V and 4 bases at J; junction bases unmatched: 4. Germline CDR1 and CDR2: SGHRS and YFSETQ. CDR3 sequence (DNA): TGCGCCAGCAGCTTGGTCGGGACAGAGTACGAGCAGTACTTC. Its protein is CASSLVGTEYEQYF.

Worth noting for this clone: A junction boundary mismatches the germline segment, possibly from a read error. The CDR3 coding sequence is TGTGCCAGCAGTGAAGCGGATCACGCCAGGGACTTC. It is translated as CASSEADHARDF. V usage is TRBV2 and J usage is TRBJ2-7; maybe TRBD1 (5 bases). The CDR3 has 12 residues. The germline V gene has CDR1 SNHLY and CDR2 FYNNEI.

The chain is built from TRBV4-1 and TRBJ2-1, with TRBD1 matching 12 bases. This CDR3 has 15 residues. Germline CDR1 is MGHRA and CDR2 is YSYEKL. After removal of 11 bases from V and 6 bases from J, the junction contained 11 bases not matched to a gene. The CDR3 region is CASGQGAPSGNEQFF. The DNA for the CDR3 is TGCGCCTCGGGACAGGGGGCCCCTAGCGGCAATGAGCAGTTCTTC.

The V call is TRBV7-9, the J call TRBJ1-4, with TRBD1 matching 8 bases. J lost 3 bases, V lost 5 bases, and 5 bases had no gene match. This CDR3 region has 15 residues. The germline gives CDR1 SEHNR, CDR2 FQNEAQ (reference sequence). Here the CDR3 reads CASSTGQGSNEKLFF. CDR3 DNA sequence: TGTGCCAGCAGCACCGGACAGGGTTCTAATGAAAAACTGTTTTTT.

This chain connects TRBV15 to TRBJ2-7, with D possibly being TRBD2 (6 bases). The V gene's germline CDR1 is LNHNV and CDR2 YYDKDF (reference sequence). The CDR3 is 15 residues long. V was shortened by 0 bases and J by 4 bases, with 13 bases between the two germline ends. The CDR3 protein is CATSRDPGGDYEQYF. In DNA form, the CDR3 reads TGTGCCACCAGCAGAGATCCCGGGGGAGATTACGAGCAGTACTTC. Looking up the rest from reference TRBV15 and TRBJ2-7 gives the full variable domain: DAMVIQNPRYQVTQFGKPVTLSCSQTLNHNVMYWYQQKSSQAPKLLFHYYDKDFNNEADTPDNFQSRRPNTSFCFLDIRSPGLGDTAMYLCATSRDPGGDYEQYFGPGTRLTVT.

This clone was detected only once. The rearrangement links TRBV5-1 to TRBJ2-5, with TRBD1 identical over 8 bases. This CDR3 spans 15 amino acids. Trimming cost V 0 bases and J 5 bases; bases outside gene matches: 6. CDR1 and CDR2 from the germline V gene are SGHRS and YFSETQ. CDR3 sequence: CASSLGQGRGETQYF. DNA for the CDR3: TGCGCCAGCAGCTTGGGACAGGGGCGCGGGGAGACCCAGTACTTC.